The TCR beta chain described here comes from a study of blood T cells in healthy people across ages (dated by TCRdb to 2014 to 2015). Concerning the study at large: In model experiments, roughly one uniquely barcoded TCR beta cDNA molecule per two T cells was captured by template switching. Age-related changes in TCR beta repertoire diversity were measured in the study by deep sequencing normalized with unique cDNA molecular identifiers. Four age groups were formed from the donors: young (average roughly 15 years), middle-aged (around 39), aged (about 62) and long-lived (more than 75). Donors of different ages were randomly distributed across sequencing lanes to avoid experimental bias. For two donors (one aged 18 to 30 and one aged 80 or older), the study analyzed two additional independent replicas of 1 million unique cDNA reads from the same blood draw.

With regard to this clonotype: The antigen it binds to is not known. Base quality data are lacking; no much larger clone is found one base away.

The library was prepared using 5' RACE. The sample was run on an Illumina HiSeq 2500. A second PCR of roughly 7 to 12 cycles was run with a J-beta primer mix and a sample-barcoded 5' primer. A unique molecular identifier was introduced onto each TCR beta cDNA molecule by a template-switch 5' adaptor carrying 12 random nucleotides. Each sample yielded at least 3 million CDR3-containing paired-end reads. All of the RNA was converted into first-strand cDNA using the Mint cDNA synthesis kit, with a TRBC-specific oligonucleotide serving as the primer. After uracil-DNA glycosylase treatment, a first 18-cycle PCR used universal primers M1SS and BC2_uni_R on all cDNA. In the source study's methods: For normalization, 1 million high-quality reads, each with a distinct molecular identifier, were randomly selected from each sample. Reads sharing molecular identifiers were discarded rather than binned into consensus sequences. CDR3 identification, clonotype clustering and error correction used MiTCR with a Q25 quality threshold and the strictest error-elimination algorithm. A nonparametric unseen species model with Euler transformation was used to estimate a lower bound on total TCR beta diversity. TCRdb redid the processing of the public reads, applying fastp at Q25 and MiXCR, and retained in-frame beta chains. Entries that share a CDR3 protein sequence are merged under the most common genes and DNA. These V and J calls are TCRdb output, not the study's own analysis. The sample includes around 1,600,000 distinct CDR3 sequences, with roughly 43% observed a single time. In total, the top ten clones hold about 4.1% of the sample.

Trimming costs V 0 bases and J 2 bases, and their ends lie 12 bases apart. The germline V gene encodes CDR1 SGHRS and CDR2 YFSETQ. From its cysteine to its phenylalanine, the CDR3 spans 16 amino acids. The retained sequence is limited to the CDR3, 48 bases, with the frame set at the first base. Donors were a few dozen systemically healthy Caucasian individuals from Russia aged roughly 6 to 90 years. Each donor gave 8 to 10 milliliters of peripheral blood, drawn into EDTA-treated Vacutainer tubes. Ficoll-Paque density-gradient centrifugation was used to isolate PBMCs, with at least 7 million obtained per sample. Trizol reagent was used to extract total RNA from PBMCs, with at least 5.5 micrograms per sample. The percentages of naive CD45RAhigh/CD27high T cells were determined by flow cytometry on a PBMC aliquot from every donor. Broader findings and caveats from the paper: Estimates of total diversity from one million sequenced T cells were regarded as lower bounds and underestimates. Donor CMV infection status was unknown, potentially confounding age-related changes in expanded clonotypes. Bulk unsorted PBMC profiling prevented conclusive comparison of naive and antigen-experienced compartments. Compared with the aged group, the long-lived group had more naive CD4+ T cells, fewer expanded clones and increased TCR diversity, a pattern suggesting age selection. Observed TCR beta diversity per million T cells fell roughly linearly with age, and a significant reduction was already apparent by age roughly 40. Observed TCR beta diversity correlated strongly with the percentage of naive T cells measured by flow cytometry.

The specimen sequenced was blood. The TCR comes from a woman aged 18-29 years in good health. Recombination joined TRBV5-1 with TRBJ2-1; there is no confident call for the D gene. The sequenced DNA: TGCGCCAGCAGCTTGGATGGTGGTAAGCCCTACAATGAGCAGTTCTTC. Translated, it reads CASSLDGGKPYNEQFF.